The rows below give T cell receptor beta chains drawn from one sample of a study of beta chain features in type 1 diabetes. Profiling relied on immunoSEQ multiplex PCR, and the TCRdb table lists in-frame clones only, not all of them. Among approximately 150,000 clones listed, approximately 9.1% were seen once. The sequenced sample was central memory CD4+ T cells from blood. The receptors were gathered from a woman under 30 in good health. Each CDR3 is given with its conserved first and last residue. The D gene is left open where the match is weak. Clone size is stated in some rows and not others, as once, few, many or a class when expanded.

V	size	J	D	CDR3	DNA
TRBV15	few	TRBJ2-3	-	CATSMGGSGTDTQYF	TGTGCCACCAGCATGGGGGGATCGGGCACAGATACGCAGTATTTT
TRBV2	-	TRBJ2-2	TRBD2	CASSPSGPNTGELFF	TGTGCCAGCAGCCCTAGCGGGCCGAACACCGGGGAGCTGTTTTTT
TRBV14	few	TRBJ2-3	TRBD1	CASTRTGGDTQYF	TGTGCCAGCACCCGGACAGGGGGAGATACGCAGTATTTT
TRBV12-5	few	TRBJ2-4	TRBD1	CASGEDRKNIQYF	TGTGCTAGTGGTGAGGACAGGAAAAACATTCAGTACTTC
TRBV7-9	-	TRBJ1-1	TRBD1	CASSPGGRSEAFF	TGTGCCAGCAGCCCAGGGGGCCGGTCTGAAGCTTTCTTT
TRBV6-4	few	TRBJ2-3	-	CASSDSSSDTQYF	TGTGCCAGCAGTGACTCGAGCTCAGATACGCAGTATTTT
TRBV14	-	TRBJ2-5	TRBD1	CASSGRTGRETQYF	TGTGCCAGCAGCGGACGGACAGGGCGGGAGACCCAGTACTTC
TRBV4-1	-	TRBJ1-1	-	CASSLWGDTEAFF	TGCGCCAGCAGCCTCTGGGGGGACACTGAAGCTTTCTTT
TRBV7-9	few	TRBJ2-1	-	CASSSRGGGGNNEQFF	TGTGCCAGCAGCTCTCGAGGTGGCGGGGGCAACAATGAGCAGTTCTTC
TRBV5-5	few	TRBJ1-4	TRBD1	CASSLAEQGGNEKLFF	TGTGCCAGCAGCCTCGCGGAACAGGGGGGGAATGAAAAACTGTTTTTT
TRBV18	-	TRBJ1-4	-	CASSPPSHRGEKLFF	TGTGCCAGCTCACCACCGTCACATCGGGGAGAAAAACTGTTTTTT
TRBV14	few	TRBJ2-2	TRBD2	CASSQDLGTSGSAGELFF	TGTGCCAGCAGCCAAGACCTCGGGACTAGCGGGAGCGCCGGGGAGCTGTTTTTT
TRBV4-2	-	TRBJ1-5	-	CASSHRDKSNQPQHF	TGTGCCAGCAGCCACCGGGACAAGAGCAATCAGCCCCAGCATTTT
TRBV7-3	-	TRBJ2-3	TRBD1	CASSSQGADTQYF	TGTGCCAGCAGCTCTCAGGGGGCAGATACGCAGTATTTT
TRBV30	few	TRBJ1-2	-	CAWSGMQVLGGYTF	TGTGCCTGGAGTGGTATGCAGGTCTTGGGTGGCTACACCTTC
TRBV6-6	-	TRBJ2-2	-	CASSNGGTANTGELFF	TGTGCCAGCAGCAACGGGGGAACCGCGAACACCGGGGAGCTGTTTTTT
TRBV19	-	TRBJ1-1	-	CASSIGRGTEAFF	TGTGCCAGTAGTATAGGTCGGGGGACTGAAGCTTTCTTT
TRBV7-2	-	TRBJ2-5	-	CASSWGRETQYF	TGTGCCAGCAGCTGGGGGAGGGAGACCCAGTACTTC
TRBV9	few	TRBJ2-7	-	CASSFQDSSYEQYF	TGTGCCAGCAGCTTTCAAGACAGCTCCTACGAGCAGTACTTC
TRBV18	few	TRBJ1-5	-	CASCGRADQPQHF	TGTGCCAGCTGCGGCAGGGCTGATCAGCCCCAGCATTTT
TRBV7-9	-	TRBJ1-1	-	CASSGGVMNTEAFF	TGTGCCAGCAGTGGGGGGGTTATGAACACTGAAGCTTTCTTT
TRBV4-2	-	TRBJ1-2	-	CASSHAGLGYGYTF	TGTGCCAGCAGCCATGCCGGACTCGGTTATGGCTACACCTTC
TRBV30	-	TRBJ1-1	TRBD1	CAWRGYRGRTEAFF	TGTGCCTGGAGGGGCTACAGGGGAAGGACTGAAGCTTTCTTT